Sequencing of this T cell receptor (beta chain) was carried out in a study of T-cell memory formation after mild COVID-19. Study observations and caveats: Clones that shrank (day 15 to 85) were balanced CD4/CD8, whereas later expanders leaned CD4+. Among contracting clones, CD4+ were mainly CM/EM and CD8+ enriched in EMRA.

About this clonotype: The target antigen is unknown.

Germline loops: CDR1 SGHDT, CDR2 YYEEEE. V was clipped by 0 bases and J by 9 bases, with 10 bases between them. CDR3 length: 13 amino acids. It was 5'RACE with constant-segment primers that produced the TCR alpha and TCR beta cDNA libraries, which carried sample barcodes and UMIs. MiXCR was run by TCRdb on the 5' RACE reads, yielding one entry per CDR3 protein. The sample contains 250,000 or so distinct CDR3 sequences, roughly a tenth of which appear only once. Sample: PBMCs or a T cell subset sorted from them (not recorded which). The genes are TRBV5-6 and TRBJ1-5; D gene uncertain. The sequence was collected from a man between 18 and 29 years old who had mild COVID-19 (a few samples of this study predate the infection). Cell type and time point are not known. The CDR3 coding sequence is TGTGCCAGCAGCTTGGGGAGATCGCGGCCCCAGCATTTT. It translates to CASSLGRSRPQHF.